One and the same sample provided the 29 T cell receptor beta chains below, sequenced in a study of shared clonotypes between healthy human individuals. TCRdb keeps only in-frame clones here, not all; method: immunoSEQ multiplex PCR. Of fewer than 500,000 clones listed, about 75% are singletons. Sequenced sample: PBMCs. The source of these receptors is a woman in her thirties or forties in good health. Some clones in this sample may be carry-over from other donors' samples.

The V call is TRBV28, the J call TRBJ1-1; tentative D call: TRBD1 (5 bases). V lost 9 bases, J lost 2 bases, and 16 bases lay in between. CDR1 is MDHEN, CDR2 SYDVKM, per germline. This CDR3 has 14 residues. This chain's CDR3 is CASQKATGNTEAFF. The CDR3, as DNA: TGTGCCAGTCAAAAAGCTACAGGCAACACTGAAGCTTTCTTT.

Only one count was recorded for this clone. The V call is TRBV9, the J call TRBJ2-1; D call uncertain. The CDR3 loop spans 12 amino acids. Trimming took off 4 bases at V and 12 bases at J, with 14 bases between the two ends. In germline, CDR1 is SGDLS, CDR2 YYNGEE. This CDR3 is CASSSRLAGQFF. The CDR3 bases are TGTGCCAGCAGCTCGAGACTGGCAGGGCAGTTCTTC.

The rearrangement uses TRBV5-4 and TRBJ2-5; 11 positions match TRBD2. The J call may be mistaken, given a closer DNA end match to TRBJ2-7. Germline V gene sequence: CDR1 SGHNT, CDR2 YYREEE (reference sequence). This CDR3 is 16 amino acids long. CDR3 nucleotide sequence: TGTGCCAGCAGCCCGGGCGGGACTAGCGGTACCTACGAGCAGTACTTC. Translated, it gives CASSPGGTSGTYEQYF.

As for this clone: A much larger clone is a single base away; this may be a read error. Other DNA sequences in this specimen translate into the identical CDR3. V is TRBV27 and J is TRBJ2-7; TRBD2 matches 9 bases. Germline values: CDR1 MNHEY, CDR2 SMNVEV (reference sequence). The CDR3 spans 14 residues. V was pared by 5 bases and J by 5 bases, with 7 bases of the junction left unmatched. The CDR3 coding sequence is TGTGCCAGCAGTGAGGCGGGAGGGCCTCACGAGCAGTACTTC. Protein: CASSEAGGPHEQYF.

This clone was seen a few times. The chain joins TRBV10-3 to TRBJ1-4; a possible D gene is TRBD1 (5 bases). This CDR3 is built from 15 residues. With 3 bases removed from V and 4 bases from J, the gap between germline ends came to 12 bases. Looked up from germline, CDR1 is ENHRY and CDR2 is SYGVKD. This CDR3 reads CAISDMRGSNEKLFF. The DNA of the CDR3 is TGTGCCATCAGTGATATGAGGGGAAGTAATGAAAAACTGTTTTTT.

The DNA of the CDR3 is TGCGCCAGCAGCCAAGGGTGGGTCGGGGGGAATCCGAGGGAGACCCAGTACTTC. It encodes CASSQGWVGGNPRETQYF. This chain joins TRBV4-1 and TRBJ2-5, with 7 bases fitting TRBD2. CDR1 and CDR2 from the germline V gene are MGHRA and YSYEKL. With V trimmed by 1 base and J by 5 bases, 16 bases remained unmatched. The CDR3 spans 18 residues.

The chain uses TRBV5-4 and TRBJ2-3; D ambiguous. Germline CDR1 is SGHNT and CDR2 is YYREEE (reference sequence). V lost 4 bases and J 2 bases, leaving 8 bases between the germline ends. The CDR3 runs 13 residues. The CDR3 region has the DNA TGTGCCAGCAGCCTAGACCCCACAGATACGCAGTATTTT. The encoded protein is CASSLDPTDTQYF.

The J gene is TRBJ1-2, the V gene TRBV7-2; 7 bases line up with TRBD1. Germline V lookup: CDR1 SGHTA, CDR2 FQGNSA. V was clipped by 5 bases and J by 1 base; unmatched bases: 1. This CDR3 has 13 amino acids. CDR3 sequence (DNA): TGTGCCAGCAGCCGGGACAGTAACTATGGCTACACCTTC. Protein product: CASSRDSNYGYTF.

J is TRBJ1-2 and V is TRBV29-1, with D possibly TRBD1 on 5 matching bases. This CDR3 spans 15 amino acids. Germline V gene lookup returns CDR1 SQVTM and CDR2 ANQGSEA. V gave up 4 bases and J gave up 5 bases, with 20 bases separating them. CDR3 sequence (DNA): TGCAGCGTTGGGAGCGACAGACTTTATGGTTATGGCTACACCTTC. This translates into CSVGSDRLYGYGYTF.

The chain is built from TRBV9 and TRBJ2-3, with D possibly called TRBD1 or TRBD2 (5 bases each). Germline loops: CDR1 SGDLS, CDR2 YYNGEE. V was trimmed by 0 bases and J by 2 bases, leaving 10 bases between them. The CDR3 totals 15 residues. The CDR3 here is CASSVGGAITDTQYF. The CDR3 DNA is TGTGCCAGCAGCGTAGGAGGGGCCATCACAGATACGCAGTATTTT.

This chain connects TRBV18 to TRBJ2-1; D might be TRBD2 (6 bases). Per the germline V gene, CDR1 is KGHSH and CDR2 is LQKENI. V dropped 2 bases and J dropped 7 bases, with 12 bases sitting between them. CDR3 length: 14 residues. The CDR3 protein is CASSPSGVWNEQFF. The CDR3 nucleotides read TGTGCCAGCTCACCATCGGGGGTTTGGAATGAGCAGTTCTTC.

CDR3 in amino acids: CASKRRGFVYEQYF. DNA of the CDR3: TGTGCCAGCAAGCGCCGGGGTTTCGTTTACGAGCAGTACTTC. The chain joins TRBV2 to TRBJ2-7; a possible D gene is TRBD2 (5 bases). Trimming took 7 bases from V and 4 from J, leaving 17 bases between them. The CDR3 loop spans 14 amino acids. From germline, CDR1 is SNHLY and CDR2 FYNNEI.

The chain recombines TRBV21-1 with TRBJ1-5; the table's D call of TRBD1 was not tested on the DNA. TRBV21-1 is a recognized pseudogene. The CDR3 is made up of 15 amino acids. Here the CDR3 reads CASSNQGYSNQPQHF. DNA for the CDR3: TGTGCCAGCAGCAACCAGGGTTATAGCAATCAGCCCCAGCATTTT.

The CDR3 reads CAWGTQGYTEAFF. As DNA, the CDR3 is TGTGCCTGGGGGACACAGGGGTACACTGAAGCTTTCTTT. This chain joins TRBV30 and TRBJ1-1; 7 nucleotides match TRBD1. Germline V gene data show CDR1 as GTSNPN and CDR2 as SVGIG (reference sequence). V lost 5 bases and J lost 3; bases outside the gene matches: 6. The CDR3 runs to 13 residues.

The chain recombines TRBV6-1 with TRBJ1-3; D unresolved. This CDR3 region has 16 residues. Trimming took 2 bases from V and 0 from J, leaving 11 bases between them. The germline V gene has CDR1 MNHNS and CDR2 SASEGT. This CDR3 reads CASSEKGPHSGNTIYF. The DNA of the CDR3 is TGTGCCAGCAGTGAAAAAGGACCTCACTCTGGAAACACCATATATTTT.

V gene TRBV4-1 combines with J gene TRBJ1-2; the match to TRBD1 covers 7 bases. The CDR3 sequence is 15 residues long. J lost 8 bases, V lost 4 bases, and 13 bases had no gene match. Germline assignment: CDR1 MGHRA and CDR2 YSYEKL. CDR3 bases: TGCGCCAGCAGCCCCCGGGACAGTCGGCTTCGCGGCTACACCTTC. Its translation is CASSPRDSRLRGYTF.

This chain connects TRBV10-2 to TRBJ2-4; D remains ambiguous. The CDR3 contains 11 residues. From germline, CDR1 is WSHSY and CDR2 SAAADI. Trimming removed 0 bases from V and 11 bases from J, with 5 bases in between. The CDR3 DNA reads as TGCGCCAGCAGTGAGTCGGGTCTTCAGTACTTC. This translates into CASSESGLQYF.

The V gene is TRBV5-1, the J gene TRBJ2-3; D is possibly TRBD1 (6 bases). The V end lost 4 bases, the J end lost 4 bases, and 13 bases lay between the germline ends. Per germline, CDR1 SGHRS and CDR2 YFSETQ. CDR3 length equals 14 residues. This chain's CDR3 is CASSRGGFADTQYF. In nucleotides, the CDR3 is TGCGCCAGCAGCCGAGGGGGTTTTGCAGATACGCAGTATTTT.

The chain combines TRBV2 with TRBJ2-7, with D maybe TRBD1 (5 bases). With 6 bases removed from V and 1 base from J, the gap between germline ends came to 10 bases. The CDR3 consists of 13 residues. Germline lookup yields CDR1 SNHLY and CDR2 FYNNEI. CDR3 in amino acids: CASSSDRSYEQYF. CDR3 bases: TGTGCCAGCAGCTCAGACAGATCCTACGAGCAGTACTTC.

Note on this clone: This sample also contains other DNA sequences that code for the same CDR3. V and J are TRBV2 and TRBJ2-3; possibly TRBD1 for D (6 bases). This CDR3 comprises 12 residues. V was trimmed by 6 bases and J by 4 bases, leaving 8 bases between them. Germline CDR1 and CDR2: SNHLY and FYNNEI. CDR3 nucleotide sequence: TGTGCCAGCAGGCCAGGGGCAGATACGCAGTATTTT. Encoded protein: CASRPGADTQYF.

The chain carries TRBV11-2 and TRBJ2-7, with unresolved D. Germline CDR1 SGHAT, CDR2 FQNNGV. Trimming left V 1 base short and J 1 base short, with 11 bases between. The CDR3 contains 15 residues. The DNA for the CDR3 is TGTGCCAGCAGCTTAGGGCCAGGACCTTCCTACGAGCAGTACTTC. Translated: CASSLGPGPSYEQYF. The full variable domain, rest sourced from reference TRBV11-2 and TRBJ2-7, is EAGVAQSPRYKIIEKRQSVAFWCNPISGHATLYWYQQILGQGPKLLIQFQNNGVVDDSQLPKDRFSAERLKGVDSTLKIQPAKLEDSAVYLCASSLGPGPSYEQYFGPGTRLTVT.

The rearrangement uses TRBV19 and TRBJ1-5; tentative D call: TRBD1 (6 bases). The CDR3 runs to 15 residues. V dropped 5 bases and J dropped 5 bases, with 16 bases sitting between them. CDR1 is LNHDA and CDR2 is SQIVND in the germline V gene (reference sequence). The chain's CDR3 is CASSPQGRFYQPQHF. The CDR3 DNA reads TGTGCCAGTAGTCCCCAGGGGCGATTTTATCAGCCCCAGCATTTT.

This sequence joins TRBV15 and TRBJ2-5, with TRBD2 matching over 12 bases. Germline loops: CDR1 LNHNV, CDR2 YYDKDF (reference sequence). V lost 0 bases and J lost 5; bases outside the gene matches: 4. The CDR3 runs to 16 residues. In DNA, the CDR3 is TGTGCCACCAGCAGAGATGTCCTAGCGGGAGGGGAGACCCAGTACTTC. Protein sequence: CATSRDVLAGGETQYF.

This sequence joins TRBV6-4 and TRBJ2-7, with D perhaps assigned TRBD1 or TRBD2 (5 bases each). This CDR3 comprises 13 residues. CDR1 and CDR2 (germline): MRHNA, SNTAGT. V lost 8 bases and J 2 bases, leaving 13 bases between the germline ends. As DNA, the CDR3 is TGTGCCAGCCCCTCTGTGGGACCCTACGAGCAGTACTTC. Translated, it gives CASPSVGPYEQYF.

The rearrangement uses TRBV6-1 and TRBJ1-5; the D gene is possibly TRBD1 (5 bases). This CDR3 spans 13 amino acids. CDR1 MNHNS and CDR2 SASEGT come from the germline V gene. CDR3 protein: CASGPFSNQPQHF. Written as DNA, the CDR3 is TGTGCTTCGGGACCCTTTAGCAATCAGCCCCAGCATTTT.

This clone was picked up a small number of times. At the DNA level, this CDR3 is encoded by other sequences in the same sample as well. The rearrangement uses TRBV2 and TRBJ2-3, with 10 bases that match TRBD2. This CDR3 comprises 15 residues. Per germline, CDR1 SNHLY and CDR2 FYNNEI. With V trimmed by 7 bases and J by 4 bases, 8 bases remained unmatched. The CDR3 DNA reads as TGTGCCAGCAATAAGCGGGAGGGCCGAGCAGATACGCAGTATTTT. It yields the protein CASNKREGRADTQYF.

The J gene is TRBJ2-1, the V gene TRBV28, with 8 bases matching TRBD2. Trimming removed 2 bases from V and 4 bases from J; junction bases left unmatched: 4. Germline V gene lookup returns CDR1 MDHEN and CDR2 SYDVKM. The CDR3 is 15 residues long. CDR3 loop: CASSLTSGVYNEQFF. DNA of the CDR3: TGTGCCAGCAGTTTAACTAGCGGAGTTTACAATGAGCAGTTCTTC.

This clone turned up a few times. The V call is TRBV5-4, the J call TRBJ1-1; 7 positions agree with TRBD1. This CDR3 spans 13 amino acids. V lost 4 bases, J lost 7 bases, and 7 bases stayed unmatched. Germline lookup yields CDR1 SGHNT and CDR2 YYREEE (reference sequence). In DNA, the CDR3 is TGTGCCAGCAGCCGTGACAGGGTCGGTGAAGCTTTCTTT. Amino acid sequence: CASSRDRVGEAFF.

The chain employs TRBV5-4 and TRBJ2-3, with D possibly matching TRBD1 (6 bases). V was trimmed by 4 bases and J by 3 bases, leaving 15 bases between them. The germline CDR1 and CDR2 sequences are SGHNT and YYREEE (reference sequence). CDR3 length: 15 amino acids. DNA of the CDR3: TGTGCCAGCAGCCCCCGGACAGAGCGAACAGATACGCAGTATTTT. It is translated as CASSPRTERTDTQYF.